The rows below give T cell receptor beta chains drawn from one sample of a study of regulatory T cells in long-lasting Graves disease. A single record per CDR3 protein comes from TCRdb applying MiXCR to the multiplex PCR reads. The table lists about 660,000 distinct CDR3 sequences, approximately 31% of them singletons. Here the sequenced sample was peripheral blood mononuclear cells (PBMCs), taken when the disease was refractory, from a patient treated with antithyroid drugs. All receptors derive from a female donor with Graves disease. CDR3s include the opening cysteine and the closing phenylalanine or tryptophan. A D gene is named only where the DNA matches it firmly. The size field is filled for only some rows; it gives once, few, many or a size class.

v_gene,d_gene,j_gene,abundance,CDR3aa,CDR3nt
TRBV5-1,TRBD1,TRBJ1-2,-,CASSTRTGTPTGSGYTF,TGCGCCAGCAGCACTCGGACAGGGACCCCGACGGGGTCGGGCTACACCTTC
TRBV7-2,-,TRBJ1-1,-,CASSLTTVEAFF,TGTGCCAGCAGCTTAACGACGGTCGAAGCTTTCTTT
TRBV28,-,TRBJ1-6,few,CASQEYNNSPLHF,TGTGCCAGTCAGGAGTACAACAATTCACCCCTCCACTTT
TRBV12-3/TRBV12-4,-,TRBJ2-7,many,CASREGRISSYEQYF,TGTGCCAGCAGAGAGGGACGGATAAGCTCCTACGAGCAGTACTTC
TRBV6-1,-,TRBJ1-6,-,CASSNRDGGISPLHF,TGTGCCAGCAGTAACCGGGACGGCGGGATCTCACCCCTCCACTTT
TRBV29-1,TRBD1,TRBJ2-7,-,CSAARDRGDEQYF,TGCAGCGCCGCCCGGGACAGGGGCGACGAGCAGTACTTC
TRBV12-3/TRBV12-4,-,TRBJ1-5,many,CASMSIMTEGSNQPQHF,TGTGCCAGCATGTCCATCATGACAGAAGGAAGCAATCAGCCCCAGCATTTT
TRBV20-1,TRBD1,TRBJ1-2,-,CSARTGTAYGGYTF,TGCAGTGCTAGGACCGGGACAGCTTATGGGGGCTACACCTTC
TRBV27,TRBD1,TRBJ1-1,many,CASSLGTGYGNTEAFF,TGTGCCAGCAGTTTAGGGACAGGGTACGGAAACACTGAAGCTTTCTTT
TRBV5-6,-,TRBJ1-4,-,CASSAISLLYNEKLFF,TGTGCCAGCAGCGCAATTTCCCTGTTATATAATGAAAAACTGTTTTTT
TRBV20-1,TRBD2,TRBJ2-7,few,CSARTSGESKYEQYF,TGCAGTGCTAGGACTAGCGGGGAATCGAAATACGAGCAGTACTTC
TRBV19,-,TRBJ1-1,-,CASSTWENTEAFF,TGTGCCAGTAGTACGTGGGAGAACACTGAAGCTTTCTTT
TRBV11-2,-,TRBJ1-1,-,CVSSLYVGEAFF,TGTGTCAGCAGCTTGTACGTCGGTGAAGCCTTCTTT
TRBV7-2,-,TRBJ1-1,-,CASSFPGGWGTEAFF,TGTGCCAGCAGCTTCCCCGGGGGCTGGGGGACTGAAGCTTTCTTT
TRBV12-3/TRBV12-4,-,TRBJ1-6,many,CASRPGPPSYNSPLHF,TGTGCCAGCAGACCCGGGCCGCCCTCCTATAATTCACCCCTCCACTTT
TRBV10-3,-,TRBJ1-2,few,CATGNLGASGYTF,TGTGCCACGGGTAACCTTGGCGCTAGCGGCTACACCTTC
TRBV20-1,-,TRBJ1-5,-,CSARDWGRGNQPQHF,TGCAGTGCTAGAGATTGGGGGCGGGGAAATCAGCCCCAGCATTTT
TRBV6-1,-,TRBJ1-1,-,CASSERGENTEAFF,TGTGCCAGCAGTGAGAGGGGCGAGAACACTGAAGCTTTCTTT
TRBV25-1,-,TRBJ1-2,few,CASSADGYGYTF,TGTGCCAGCAGTGCAGACGGCTATGGCTACACCTTC
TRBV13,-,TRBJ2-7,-,CASSLEAATPGEQYF,TGTGCCAGCAGCTTAGAGGCAGCTACTCCAGGGGAGCAGTACTTC
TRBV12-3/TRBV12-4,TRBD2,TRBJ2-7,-,CASSARATGLASYEQYF,TGTGCCAGCAGTGCACGAGCCACGGGACTAGCCTCATACGAGCAGTACTTC
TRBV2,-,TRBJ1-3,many,CASSSDRIGNTIYF,TGTGCCAGCAGCTCGGACAGAATCGGAAACACCATATATTTT
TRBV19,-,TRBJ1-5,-,CASRIEGGGYQPQHF,TGTGCCAGTAGGATCGAGGGGGGGGGCTATCAGCCCCAGCATTTT
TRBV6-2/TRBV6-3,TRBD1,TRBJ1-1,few,CASPTTGKNTEAFF,TGTGCCAGCCCGACGACAGGGAAAAACACTGAAGCTTTCTTT
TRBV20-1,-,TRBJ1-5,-,CSASGAGRKANQPQHF,TGCAGTGCTAGTGGGGCAGGGCGGAAGGCCAATCAGCCCCAGCATTTT
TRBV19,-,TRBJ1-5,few,CASSPRHEDQPQHF,TGTGCCAGTAGTCCCCGACACGAGGATCAGCCCCAGCATTTT
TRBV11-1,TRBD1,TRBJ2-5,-,CASSPGQLETQYF,TGTGCCAGCAGCCCGGGACAGTTGGAGACCCAGTACTTC
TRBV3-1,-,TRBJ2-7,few,CASSQDPFQGRYEQYF,TGTGCCAGCAGCCAAGATCCCTTCCAGGGCCGATACGAGCAGTACTTC
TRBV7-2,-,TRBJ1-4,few,CASSLGGGAGEKLFF,TGTGCCAGCAGCTTAGGAGGGGGGGCGGGGGAAAAACTGTTTTTT
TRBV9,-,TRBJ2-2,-,CASSPIDPGTGELFF,TGTGCCAGCAGCCCTATTGACCCGGGCACCGGGGAGCTGTTTTTT
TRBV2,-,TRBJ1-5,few,CASSPFGGNQPQHF,TGTGCCAGCAGTCCCTTTGGCGGCAATCAGCCCCAGCATTTT
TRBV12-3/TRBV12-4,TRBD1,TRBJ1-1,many,CASSVTGAPNTEAFF,TGTGCCAGCAGTGTGACAGGGGCCCCGAACACTGAAGCTTTCTTT
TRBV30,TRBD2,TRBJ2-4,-,CAWSMGLQNIQYF,TGTGCCTGGAGTATGGGACTACAAAACATTCAGTACTTC
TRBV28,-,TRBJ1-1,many,CASSLSGPKNTEAFF,TGTGCCAGCAGTTTATCAGGCCCCAAAAACACTGAAGCTTTCTTT
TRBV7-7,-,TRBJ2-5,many,CASSLEANHKAQYF,TGTGCCAGCAGCTTAGAGGCGAATCATAAGGCCCAGTACTTC
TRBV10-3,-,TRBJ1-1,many,CAISGSAQNTEAFF,TGTGCCATCAGTGGGTCGGCGCAGAACACTGAAGCTTTCTTT
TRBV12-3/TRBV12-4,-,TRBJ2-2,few,CASSLSGHTAGELFF,TGTGCCAGCAGCTTATCCGGACATACCGCCGGGGAGCTGTTTTTT
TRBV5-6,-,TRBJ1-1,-,CASSSPMSMNTEAFF,TGTGCCAGCAGCTCCCCGATGTCCATGAACACTGAAGCTTTCTTT
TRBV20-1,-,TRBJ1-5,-,CSARVFRGKGSNQPQHF,TGCAGTGCTAGAGTTTTTAGGGGGAAGGGTAGCAATCAGCCCCAGCATTTT
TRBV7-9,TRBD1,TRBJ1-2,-,CASSLISPGQGKDGYTF,TGTGCCAGCAGCTTAATATCCCCGGGACAGGGGAAGGATGGCTACACCTTC
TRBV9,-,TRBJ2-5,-,CASSRGGSEQETQYF,TGTGCCAGCAGCCGAGGCGGTAGTGAGCAAGAGACCCAGTACTTC
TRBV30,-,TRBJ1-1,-,CAWMKRTNTEAFF,TGTGCCTGGATGAAGCGCACGAACACTGAAGCTTTCTTT
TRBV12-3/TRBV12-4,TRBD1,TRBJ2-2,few,CASKGRGPYTGELFF,TGTGCCAGCAAAGGCAGGGGGCCGTACACCGGGGAGCTGTTTTTT
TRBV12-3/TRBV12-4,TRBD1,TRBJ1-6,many,CASSWTGINSPLHF,TGTGCCAGCAGTTGGACAGGGATCAATTCACCCCTCCACTTT
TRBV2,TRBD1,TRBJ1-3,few,CASSEETGTGNTIYF,TGTGCCAGCAGTGAAGAGACAGGGACTGGAAACACCATATATTTT
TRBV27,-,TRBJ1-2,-,CASSQTRGLGYTF,TGTGCCAGCAGTCAGACAAGGGGGTTAGGCTACACCTTC
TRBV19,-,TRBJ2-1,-,CAVARDYNEQFF,TGTGCCGTAGCACGAGATTACAATGAGCAGTTCTTC